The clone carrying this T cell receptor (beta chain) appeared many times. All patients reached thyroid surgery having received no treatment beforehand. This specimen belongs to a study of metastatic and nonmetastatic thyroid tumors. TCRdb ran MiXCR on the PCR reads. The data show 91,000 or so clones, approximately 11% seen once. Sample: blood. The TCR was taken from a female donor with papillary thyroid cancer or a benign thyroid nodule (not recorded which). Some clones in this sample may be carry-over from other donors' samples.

CDR3 DNA sequence: TGTGCCAGCGGCGGACTAGCGGAAAGGGCCGGGGAGCTGTTTTTT. Translated: CASGGLAERAGELFF. The gene calls are TRBV7-9 and TRBJ2-2; 10 bases map to TRBD2. J was trimmed by 6 bases and V by 8 bases; bases with no gene match: 9. The CDR3 covers 15 residues. CDR1 is SEHNR, CDR2 FQNEAQ, per germline (reference sequence).